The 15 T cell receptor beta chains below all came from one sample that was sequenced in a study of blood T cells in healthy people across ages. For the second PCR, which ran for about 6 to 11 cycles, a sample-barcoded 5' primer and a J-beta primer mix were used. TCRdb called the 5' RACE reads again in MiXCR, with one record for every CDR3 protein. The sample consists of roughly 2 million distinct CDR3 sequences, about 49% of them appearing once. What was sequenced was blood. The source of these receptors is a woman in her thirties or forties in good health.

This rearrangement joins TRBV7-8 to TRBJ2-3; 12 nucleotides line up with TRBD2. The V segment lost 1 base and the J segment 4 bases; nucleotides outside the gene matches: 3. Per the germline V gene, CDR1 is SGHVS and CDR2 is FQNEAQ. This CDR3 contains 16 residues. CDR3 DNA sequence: TGTGCCAGCAGCTTAGTATCTAGCGGGGGGGCAGATACGCAGTATTTT. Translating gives CASSLVSSGGADTQYF.

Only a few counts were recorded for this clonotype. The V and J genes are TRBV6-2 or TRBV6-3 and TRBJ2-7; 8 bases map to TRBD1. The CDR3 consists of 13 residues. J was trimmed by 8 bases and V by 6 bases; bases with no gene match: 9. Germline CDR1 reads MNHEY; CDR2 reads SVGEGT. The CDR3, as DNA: TGTGCCAGCAGACACGCAGGGGGCTATAAGCAGTACTTC. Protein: CASRHAGGYKQYF.

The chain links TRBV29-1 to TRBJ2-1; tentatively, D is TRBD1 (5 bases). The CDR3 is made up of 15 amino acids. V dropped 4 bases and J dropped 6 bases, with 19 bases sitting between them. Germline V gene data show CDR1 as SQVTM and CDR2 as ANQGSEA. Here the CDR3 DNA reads TGCAGCGTTGGTCAGGGTATCGTGTGGGGCAATGAGCAGTTCTTC. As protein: CSVGQGIVWGNEQFF.

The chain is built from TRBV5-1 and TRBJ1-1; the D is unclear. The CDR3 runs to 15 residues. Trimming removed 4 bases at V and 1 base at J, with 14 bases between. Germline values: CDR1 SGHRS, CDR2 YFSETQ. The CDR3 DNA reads TGCGCCAGCAGCCCCCTGCTCGGCTCGAACACTGAAGCTTTCTTT. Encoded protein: CASSPLLGSNTEAFF.

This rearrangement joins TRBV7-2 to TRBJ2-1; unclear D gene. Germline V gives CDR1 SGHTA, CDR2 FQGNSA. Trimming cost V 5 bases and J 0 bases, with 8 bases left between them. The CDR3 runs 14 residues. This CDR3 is CASSPVASYNEQFF. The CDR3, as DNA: TGTGCCAGCAGCCCCGTGGCCTCCTACAATGAGCAGTTCTTC. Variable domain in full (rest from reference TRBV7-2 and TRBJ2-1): GAGVSQSPSNKVTEKGKDVELRCDPISGHTALYWYRQSLGQGLEFLIYFQGNSAPDKSGLPSDRFSAERTGGSVSTLTIQRTQQEDSAVYLCASSPVASYNEQFFGPGTRLTVL.

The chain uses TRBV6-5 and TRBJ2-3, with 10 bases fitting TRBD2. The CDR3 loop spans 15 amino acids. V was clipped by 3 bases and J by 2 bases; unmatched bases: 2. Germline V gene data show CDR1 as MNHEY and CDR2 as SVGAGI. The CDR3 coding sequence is TGTGCCAGCAGTTATCTAGCGGGGGACACAGATACGCAGTATTTT. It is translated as CASSYLAGDTDTQYF.

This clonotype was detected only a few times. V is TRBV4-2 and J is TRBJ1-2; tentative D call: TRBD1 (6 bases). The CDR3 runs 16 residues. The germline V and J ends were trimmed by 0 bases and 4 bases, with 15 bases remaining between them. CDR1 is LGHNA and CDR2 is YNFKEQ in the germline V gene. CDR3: CASSQDLTGKSYGYTF. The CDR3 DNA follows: TGTGCCAGCAGCCAAGATCTAACAGGGAAGTCCTATGGCTACACCTTC.

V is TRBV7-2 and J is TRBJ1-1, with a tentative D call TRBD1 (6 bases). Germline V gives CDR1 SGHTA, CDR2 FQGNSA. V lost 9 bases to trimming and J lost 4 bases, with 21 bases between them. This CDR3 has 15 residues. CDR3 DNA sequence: TGTGCCAGTAACGGGGGGGGCGCTCCCGGCACTGAAGCTTTCTTT. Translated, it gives CASNGGGAPGTEAFF.

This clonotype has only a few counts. CDR3 DNA: TGTGCCAGCAGCCAAGATTTCAATGATTTTAGCACAGATACGCAGTATTTT. Protein product: CASSQDFNDFSTDTQYF. The chain is built from TRBV4-2 and TRBJ2-3; D remains unclear. V was trimmed by 0 bases and J by 0 bases, leaving 13 bases between them. Per germline, CDR1 LGHNA and CDR2 YNFKEQ. The CDR3 has 17 residues.

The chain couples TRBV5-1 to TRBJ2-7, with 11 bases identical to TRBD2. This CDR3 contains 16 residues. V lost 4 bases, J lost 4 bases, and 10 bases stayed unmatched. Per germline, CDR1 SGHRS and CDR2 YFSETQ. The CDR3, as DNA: TGCGCCAGCAGCCCGACTAGCGGGGAGGGCGGATACGAGCAGTACTTC. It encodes CASSPTSGEGGYEQYF.

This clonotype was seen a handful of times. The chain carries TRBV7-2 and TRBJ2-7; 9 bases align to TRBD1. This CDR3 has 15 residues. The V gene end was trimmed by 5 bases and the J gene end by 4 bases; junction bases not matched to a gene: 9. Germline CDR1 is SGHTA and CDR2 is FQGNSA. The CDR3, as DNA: TGTGCCAGCAGCCCAGCCGGACAGGGGCGATACGAGCAGTACTTC. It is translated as CASSPAGQGRYEQYF.

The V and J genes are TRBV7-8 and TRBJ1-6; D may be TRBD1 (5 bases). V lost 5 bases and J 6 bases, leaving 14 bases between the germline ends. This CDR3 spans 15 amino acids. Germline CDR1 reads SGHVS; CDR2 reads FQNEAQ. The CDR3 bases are TGTGCCAGCAGCCAACGAATGGGGGGTAATTCACCCCTCCACTTT. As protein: CASSQRMGGNSPLHF.

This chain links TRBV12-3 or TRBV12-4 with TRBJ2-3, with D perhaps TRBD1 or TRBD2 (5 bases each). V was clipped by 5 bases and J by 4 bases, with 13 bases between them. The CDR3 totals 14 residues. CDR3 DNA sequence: TGTGCCAGCAGTGTGGGACGGGGAGCAGATACGCAGTATTTT. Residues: CASSVGRGADTQYF.

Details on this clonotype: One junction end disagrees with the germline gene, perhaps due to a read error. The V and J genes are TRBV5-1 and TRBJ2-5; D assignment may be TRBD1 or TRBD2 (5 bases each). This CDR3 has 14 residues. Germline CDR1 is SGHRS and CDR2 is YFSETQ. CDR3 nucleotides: TGCGCCAGCAGCTTGGACCCAGGGAGAGAGGCCCAGTACTTC. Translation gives CASSLDPGREAQYF.

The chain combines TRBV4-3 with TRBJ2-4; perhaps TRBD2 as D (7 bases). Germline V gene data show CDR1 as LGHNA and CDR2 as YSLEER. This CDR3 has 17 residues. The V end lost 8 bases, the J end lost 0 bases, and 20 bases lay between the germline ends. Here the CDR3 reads CASRRAGDKLAKNIQYF. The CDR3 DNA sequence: TGCGCCAGCCGCCGGGCGGGGGACAAGTTAGCCAAAAACATTCAGTACTTC.